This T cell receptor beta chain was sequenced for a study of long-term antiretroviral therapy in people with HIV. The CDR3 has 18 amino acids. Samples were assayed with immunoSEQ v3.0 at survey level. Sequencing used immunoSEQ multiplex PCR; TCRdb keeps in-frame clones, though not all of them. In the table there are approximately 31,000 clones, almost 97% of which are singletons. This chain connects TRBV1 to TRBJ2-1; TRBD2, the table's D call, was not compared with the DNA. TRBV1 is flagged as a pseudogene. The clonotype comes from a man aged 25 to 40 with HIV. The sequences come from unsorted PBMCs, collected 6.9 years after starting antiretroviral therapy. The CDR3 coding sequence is TGCACCAGCAGCCAAGACCCACTTCTGGCGACTCCCGGCGATGAGCAGTTCTTC. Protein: CTSSQDPLLATPGDEQFF.